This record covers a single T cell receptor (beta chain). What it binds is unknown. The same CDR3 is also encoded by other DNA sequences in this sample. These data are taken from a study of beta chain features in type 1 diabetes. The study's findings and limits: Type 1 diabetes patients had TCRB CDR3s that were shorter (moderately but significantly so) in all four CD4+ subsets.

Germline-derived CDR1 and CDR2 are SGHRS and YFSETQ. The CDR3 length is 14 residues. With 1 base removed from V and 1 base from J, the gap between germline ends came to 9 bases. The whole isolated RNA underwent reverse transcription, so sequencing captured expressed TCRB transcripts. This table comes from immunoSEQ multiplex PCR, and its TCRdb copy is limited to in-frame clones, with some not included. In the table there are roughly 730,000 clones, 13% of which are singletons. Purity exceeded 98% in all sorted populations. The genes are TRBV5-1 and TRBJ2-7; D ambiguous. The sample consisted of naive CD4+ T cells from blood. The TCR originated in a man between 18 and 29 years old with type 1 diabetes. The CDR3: CASSLSVSSYEQYF. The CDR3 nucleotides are TGCGCCAGCAGCTTGAGCGTCAGTTCCTACGAGCAGTACTTC.